Described below is a single TCR beta chain sequence and its context. Germline assignment: CDR1 MNHNS and CDR2 SASEGT. The CDR3 consists of 20 residues. Trimming cost V 2 bases and J 0 bases; bases outside gene matches: 14. Replicate PCRs for sorted subsets used 200 ng DNA; this equaled tens of thousands of T cell genomes. Data came from immunoSEQ multiplex PCR; TCRdb stores just in-frame clones and leaves some out. The data show more than 1.2 million clones, roughly 98.5% seen once. These data belong to a study of shared clonotypes between healthy human individuals. The chain carries TRBV6-1 and TRBJ2-4, with 9 nucleotides matching TRBD2. The sample comprised naive CD4+ T cells sorted from blood. Subset specified: CD45RA+ positively selected. The sequence derives from a man under 40 in good health. The CDR3 DNA reads TGTGCCAGCAGTGAATGGCCCCTCGGGGCGGGAGGGGTAGCCAAAAACATTCAGTACTTC. Its translation: CASSEWPLGAGGVAKNIQYF.